This passage covers 29 T cell receptor beta chains from one sample sequenced in a study of OX40 agonist ivuxolimab in advanced cancers. Some clones are missing from TCRdb's copy, which holds only in-frame ones; the method was immunoSEQ multiplex PCR. The sample shows tens of thousands of clones, approximately 89% of them seen only once. The sequencing here drew on CD4+ or CD8+ T cells sorted from blood, taken in a trial of the OX40 agonist ivuxolimab. Receptors were obtained from an adult with an advanced solid tumor such as melanoma, head and neck, liver or kidney cancer.

The V call is TRBV18, the J call TRBJ1-2; no reliable D call. Germline CDR1 and CDR2: KGHSH and LQKENI. The germline V and J ends were trimmed by 3 bases and 4 bases, with 15 bases remaining between them. The CDR3 loop spans 15 amino acids. CDR3 in DNA: TGTGCCAGCTCACCCGCAGAGGGCGCCTCCTATGGCTACACCTTC. Translated, it gives CASSPAEGASYGYTF.

The chain combines TRBV11-2 with TRBJ1-1; D perhaps matches TRBD1 (5 bases). Germline-derived CDR1 and CDR2 are SGHAT and FQNNGV. V lost 4 bases and J 10 bases, leaving 13 bases between the germline ends. The CDR3 is 12 residues long. The CDR3 spells CASSSKPGGAFF. The CDR3, as DNA: TGTGCCAGCAGCTCGAAACCGGGGGGAGCTTTCTTT.

Comment on this clone: In the same sample, other DNA sequences code for this CDR3. The gene calls are TRBV30 and TRBJ2-5; weak D call: TRBD2 (6 bases). The CDR3 runs to 12 residues. V was clipped by 2 bases and J by 4 bases, with 8 bases between them. The V gene's germline CDR1 is GTSNPN and CDR2 SVGIG (reference sequence). The CDR3 region has the DNA TGTGCCTGGAGTCTCGGGGGAGAGACCCAGTACTTC. Amino acid sequence: CAWSLGGETQYF.

The chain carries TRBV5-6 and TRBJ2-7; D call uncertain. V was pared by 4 bases and J by 7 bases, with 9 bases between. The CDR3 has 11 amino acids. Germline loops: CDR1 SGHDT, CDR2 YYEEEE. The CDR3 DNA is TGTGCCAGCAGCCTACTCGAGGAGCAGTACTTC. It is translated as CASSLLEEQYF. Full variable domain (remainder filled in from reference TRBV5-6 and TRBJ2-7): DAGVTQSPTHLIKTRGQQVTLRCSPKSGHDTVSWYQQALGQGPQFIFQYYEEEERQRGNFPDRFSGHQFPNYSSELNVNALLLGDSALYLCASSLLEEQYFGPGTRLTVT.

The chain joins TRBV7-8 to TRBJ2-7; weak D call: TRBD2 (5 bases). The CDR3 covers 14 residues. Germline V gives CDR1 SGHVS, CDR2 FQNEAQ. Between the trimmed V and J ends, which lost 5 bases and 0 bases, there was a span of 11 bases. The CDR3 DNA is TGTGCCAGCAGCACAACCGGGGTCTCCTACGAGCAGTACTTC. It translates to CASSTTGVSYEQYF. The full variable domain, rest sourced from reference TRBV7-8 and TRBJ2-7, is GAGVSQSPRYKVAKRGQDVALRCDPISGHVSLFWYQQALGQGPEFLTYFQNEAQLDKSGLPSDRFFAERPEGSVSTLKIQRTQQEDSAVYLCASSTTGVSYEQYFGPGTRLTVT.

The rearrangement links TRBV16 to TRBJ2-7; no definite D call. Between the trimmed V and J ends, which lost 0 bases and 7 bases, there was a span of 19 bases. CDR1 and CDR2 (germline): KGHSY, FQNENV. The CDR3 loop spans 16 amino acids. The CDR3 DNA follows: TGTGCCAGCAGCCAATCGTGGTCAGGAAGGAGTGGAGAGCAGTACTTC. Protein product: CASSQSWSGRSGEQYF.

The chain recombines TRBV19 with TRBJ2-7, with a tentative D call TRBD1 (6 bases). Per the germline V gene, CDR1 is LNHDA and CDR2 is SQIVND (reference sequence). The CDR3 sequence is 13 residues long. Between the trimmed V and J ends, which lost 5 bases and 7 bases, there was a span of 15 bases. This CDR3 reads CASSATTGSEQYF. CDR3 DNA sequence: TGTGCCAGTAGTGCCACTACAGGGAGTGAGCAGTACTTC.

The chain has TRBV6-5 and TRBJ1-2; D remains ambiguous. This CDR3 is built from 15 residues. V was pared by 0 bases and J by 2 bases, with 10 bases between. Germline V lookup: CDR1 MNHEY, CDR2 SVGAGI. CDR3 amino acids: CASSYSEGPNYGYTF. The CDR3 DNA is TGTGCCAGCAGTTACTCGGAAGGGCCCAACTATGGCTACACCTTC.

The count of this clone is one. The genes are TRBV28 and TRBJ2-5, with D unresolved. The CDR3 spans 14 residues. Per germline, CDR1 MDHEN and CDR2 SYDVKM. V shed 2 bases and J shed 2 bases, with 9 bases lying between them. The CDR3 DNA follows: TGTGCCAGCAGTTTAGGTACGGAGCAAGAGACCCAGTACTTC. Its protein product is CASSLGTEQETQYF.

The rearrangement uses TRBV10-2 and TRBJ1-1; TRBD1 agrees at 10 bases. Losses at the gene ends were 3 bases for V and 2 bases for J; bases not matched to a gene: 6. Germline lookup yields CDR1 WSHSY and CDR2 SAAADI. CDR3 length: 16 amino acids. The chain's CDR3 is CASSDLGQGINTEAFF. CDR3 in DNA: TGCGCCAGCAGTGATCTGGGACAGGGGATAAACACTGAAGCTTTCTTT.

This chain links TRBV4-3 with TRBJ1-4, with 9 bases aligning to TRBD1. Trimming at V came to 1 base and at J to 10 bases, leaving 7 bases not matched to a gene. This CDR3 spans 15 amino acids. The germline V gene has CDR1 LGHNA and CDR2 YSLEER. The CDR3 DNA reads TGCGCCAGCAGCCAAGGGACAGGGGCGGGAGGAAAACTGTTTTTT. Protein: CASSQGTGAGGKLFF.

The chain couples TRBV7-3 to TRBJ1-2; the D is unclear. CDR1 and CDR2 (germline): SGHTA, FQGTGA. This CDR3 has 14 amino acids. V lost 1 base and J lost 5, with 11 bases in between. The CDR3 loop is CASSLRGKGYGYTF. The CDR3 DNA sequence: TGTGCCAGCAGCTTAAGGGGAAAGGGATATGGCTACACCTTC. The whole variable domain, filled in from reference TRBV7-3 and TRBJ1-2, reads GAGVSQTPSNKVTEKGKYVELRCDPISGHTALYWYRQSLGQGPEFLIYFQGTGAADDSGLPNDRFFAVRPEGSVSTLKIQRTERGDSAVYLCASSLRGKGYGYTFGSGTRLTVV.

The CDR3 DNA reads as TGTGCCAGCAGCACACAAAACAGACAGGGGGTAGATAACAATCAGCCCCAGCATTTT. Protein product: CASSTQNRQGVDNNQPQHF. V usage is TRBV9 and J usage is TRBJ1-5; 9 bases are a match to TRBD1. The CDR3 has 19 residues. CDR1 is SGDLS, CDR2 YYNGEE, per germline. V lost 4 bases, J lost 3 bases, and 17 bases stayed unmatched.

The chain has TRBV5-1 and TRBJ2-7; 9 nucleotides line up with TRBD1. The CDR3 runs 18 residues. Per the germline V gene, CDR1 is SGHRS and CDR2 is YFSETQ. V lost 0 bases, J lost 3 bases, and 13 bases stayed unmatched. The DNA for the CDR3 is TGCGCCAGCAGCTTGGCCGACAGGGGGTCTCTTGATTACTACGAGCAGTACTTC. Residues: CASSLADRGSLDYYEQYF.

The DNA of the CDR3 is TGTGCCAGCAGCCCGGGGCTACAATCCTACGAGCAGTACTTC. This encodes CASSPGLQSYEQYF. The chain is built from TRBV14 and TRBJ2-7; D tentatively reads TRBD1 or TRBD2 (5 bases each). Germline V CDR1 and CDR2: SGHDN, FVKESK. This CDR3 is 14 amino acids long. V was trimmed by 4 bases and J by 1 base, leaving 11 bases between them.

The V and J genes are TRBV14 and TRBJ2-7; 7 nucleotides agree with TRBD1. CDR3 size: 17 residues. Germline assignment: CDR1 SGHDN and CDR2 FVKESK. Losses at the gene ends were 2 bases for V and 0 bases for J; bases not matched to a gene: 10. CDR3 sequence reads: CASSQSGTAKSSYEQYF. DNA for the CDR3: TGTGCCAGCAGCCAATCCGGGACAGCTAAGAGCTCCTACGAGCAGTACTTC.

This sequence joins TRBV2 and TRBJ2-6, with a tentative D call TRBD1 (5 bases). The CDR3 runs to 14 residues. V lost 2 bases to trimming and J lost 5 bases, with 7 bases between them. Per the germline V gene, CDR1 is SNHLY and CDR2 is FYNNEI. The CDR3 spells CASSEQGWANVLTF. As DNA, the CDR3 is TGTGCCAGCAGTGAACAGGGCTGGGCCAACGTCCTGACTTTC.

The J gene is TRBJ2-2, the V gene TRBV27; D is tentatively TRBD1 or TRBD2 (5 bases each). Germline CDR1 MNHEY, CDR2 SMNVEV (reference sequence). This CDR3 comprises 19 residues. The V end lost 0 bases, the J end lost 3 bases, and 20 bases lay between the germline ends. The CDR3 DNA follows: TGTGCCAGCAGTTTATCCCCCCCCCGGGACGAAGGGGACACCGGGGAGCTGTTTTTT. Amino acid sequence: CASSLSPPRDEGDTGELFF.

This chain connects TRBV27 to TRBJ2-7; 9 nucleotides align to TRBD2. This CDR3 region has 17 residues. V was clipped by 2 bases and J by 2 bases; unmatched bases: 10. CDR1 is MNHEY and CDR2 is SMNVEV in the germline V gene (reference sequence). CDR3 in amino acids: CASSLGPLGGGAYEQYF. As DNA, the CDR3 is TGTGCCAGCAGTTTAGGCCCCTTGGGCGGGGGGGCCTACGAGCAGTACTTC.

This clone was picked up a small number of times. The chain carries TRBV5-1 and TRBJ2-7, with 9 bases fitting TRBD2. The germline V gene encodes CDR1 SGHRS and CDR2 YFSETQ. This CDR3 has 15 amino acids. V shed 0 bases, J shed 3 bases, and the junction held 4 bases outside the gene matches. This CDR3 reads CASSLGASGNYEQYF. In nucleotides, the CDR3 is TGCGCCAGCAGCTTGGGGGCTAGCGGGAACTACGAGCAGTACTTC.

V is TRBV27 and J is TRBJ1-2, with D perhaps matching TRBD1 (6 bases). There are 14 residues in the CDR3. The V end lost 1 base, the J end lost 5 bases, and 11 bases lay between the germline ends. From germline, CDR1 is MNHEY and CDR2 SMNVEV (reference sequence). This CDR3 is CASSLWAGAYGYTF. The CDR3 DNA is TGTGCCAGCAGTTTATGGGCAGGGGCGTATGGCTACACCTTC.

The chain links TRBV27 to TRBJ2-1, with 14 bases lining up with TRBD2. The V and J ends lost 5 bases and 5 bases, in that order; junction bases with no gene match: 5. CDR3 length: 16 amino acids. CDR1 and CDR2 (germline): MNHEY, SMNVEV (reference sequence). Here the CDR3 DNA reads TGTGCCAGCAGTGGACCGACTAGCGGGAGGGACAATGAGCAGTTCTTC. This gives the protein CASSGPTSGRDNEQFF.

This sequence joins TRBV15 and TRBJ1-5, with 7 bases identical to TRBD1. The CDR3 covers 16 residues. Unmatched junction bases numbered 12, after V lost 6 bases and J lost 4 bases. The germline V gene has CDR1 LNHNV and CDR2 YYDKDF (reference sequence). The CDR3 loop reads CATRPPGAGGNQPQHF. CDR3 DNA sequence: TGTGCCACCAGACCACCAGGGGCAGGGGGGAATCAGCCCCAGCATTTT.

This chain uses TRBV6-1 with TRBJ2-7; no firm D call. This CDR3 region has 15 residues. The V end lost 8 bases, the J end lost 2 bases, and 19 bases lay between the germline ends. Per germline, CDR1 MNHNS and CDR2 SASEGT. CDR3 DNA sequence: TGTGCCAGCGGTGGACGGAGTTGGGTGGCCTACGAGCAGTACTTC. It translates to CASGGRSWVAYEQYF.

The rearrangement links TRBV7-9 to TRBJ2-7; 10 bases agree with TRBD2. The trim removed 3 bases at V and 7 bases at J, leaving 9 bases unmatched. The CDR3 runs 15 residues. Germline-derived CDR1 and CDR2 are SEHNR and FQNEAQ (reference sequence). The CDR3 loop reads CASSFNLAGAWEQYF. In DNA form, the CDR3 reads TGTGCCAGCAGCTTTAATCTAGCGGGAGCGTGGGAGCAGTACTTC.

V gene TRBV29-1 combines with J gene TRBJ1-1; 7 bases align to TRBD1. Germline CDR1 and CDR2: SQVTM and ANQGSEA. The trim removed 4 bases at V and 4 bases at J, leaving 21 bases unmatched. The CDR3 has 18 residues. The CDR3 coding sequence is TGCAGCGTTGGAGGGACAGAAAAAGGACCAGCCCGGTTCACTGAAGCTTTCTTT. Translating it yields CSVGGTEKGPARFTEAFF.

A single count supports this clone. The V gene is TRBV5-5, the J gene TRBJ2-7; D possibly corresponds to TRBD1 (5 bases). V was pared by 4 bases and J by 3 bases, with 17 bases between. Germline CDR1 is SGHKS and CDR2 is YYEKEE (reference sequence). The CDR3 loop spans 15 amino acids. Here the CDR3 reads CASSLGHGLVYEQYF. The CDR3, as DNA: TGTGCCAGCAGCCTAGGACACGGGTTGGTCTACGAGCAGTACTTC.

J is TRBJ1-1 and V is TRBV19, with D possibly being TRBD1 (6 bases). The germline CDR1 and CDR2 sequences are LNHDA and SQIVND (reference sequence). Trimming took 1 base from V and 6 from J, leaving 6 bases between them. The CDR3 is 12 amino acids. The DNA for the CDR3 is TGTGCCAGTAGTATAGGGACAGCTGAAGCTTTCTTT. Protein: CASSIGTAEAFF.

The V gene is TRBV9, the J gene TRBJ1-5, with 7 bases that match TRBD1. The CDR3 is 15 residues long. Trimming cost V 2 bases and J 3 bases; bases outside gene matches: 5. In germline, CDR1 is SGDLS, CDR2 YYNGEE. The CDR3 region has the DNA TGTGCCAGCAGCGTGGGGGGACAGCCCAATCAGCCCCAGCATTTT. Protein: CASSVGGQPNQPQHF.